The sequence of this TCR beta chain was determined in a study of control samples from healthy donors and cancer patients. The protocol was immunoSEQ multiplex PCR, while the TCRdb copy is restricted to in-frame clones and leaves out a portion. In the table there are roughly 100,000 clones, 92% of which are singletons. Per the germline V gene, CDR1 is LNHDA and CDR2 is SQIVND (reference sequence). The CDR3 consists of 15 residues. The germline V and J ends were trimmed by 5 bases and 6 bases, with 16 bases remaining between them. The origin of this receptor is a woman aged 18-29 years in good health. What was sequenced was blood. The chain employs TRBV19 and TRBJ1-4, with D possibly TRBD1 on 5 matching bases. The CDR3 DNA reads as TGTGCCAGTAGTTCGAGGCGGGGGATGGATGAAAAACTGTTTTTT. It codes for CASSSRRGMDEKLFF.